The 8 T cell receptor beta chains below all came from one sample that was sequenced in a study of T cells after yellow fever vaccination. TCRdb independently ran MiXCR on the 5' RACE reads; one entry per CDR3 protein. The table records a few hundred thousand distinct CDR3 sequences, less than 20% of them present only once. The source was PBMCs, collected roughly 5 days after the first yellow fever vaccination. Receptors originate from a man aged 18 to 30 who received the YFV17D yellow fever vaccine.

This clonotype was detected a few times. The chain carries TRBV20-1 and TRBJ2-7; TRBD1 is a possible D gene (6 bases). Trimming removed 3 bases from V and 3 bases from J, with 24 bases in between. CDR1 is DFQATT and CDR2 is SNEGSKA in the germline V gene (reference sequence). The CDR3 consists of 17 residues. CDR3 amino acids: CSASGTDRRGKFYEQYF. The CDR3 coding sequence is TGCAGTGCTAGCGGAACCGACAGGCGCGGCAAATTCTACGAGCAGTACTTC.

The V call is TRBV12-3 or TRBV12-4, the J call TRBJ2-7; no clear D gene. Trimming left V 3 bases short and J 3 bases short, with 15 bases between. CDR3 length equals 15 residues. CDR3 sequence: CASSFGSLAYYEQYV. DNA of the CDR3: TGTGCCAGCAGTTTCGGCAGTTTGGCCTACTACGAGCAGTACGTC.

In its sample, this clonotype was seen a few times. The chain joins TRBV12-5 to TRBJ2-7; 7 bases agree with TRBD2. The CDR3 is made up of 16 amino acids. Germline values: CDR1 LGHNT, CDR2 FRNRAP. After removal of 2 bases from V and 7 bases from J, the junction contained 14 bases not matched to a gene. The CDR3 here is CASGLLGGLRPAEQYF. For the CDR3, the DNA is TGTGCTAGTGGTTTGCTTGGGGGACTACGCCCGGCGGAGCAGTACTTC.

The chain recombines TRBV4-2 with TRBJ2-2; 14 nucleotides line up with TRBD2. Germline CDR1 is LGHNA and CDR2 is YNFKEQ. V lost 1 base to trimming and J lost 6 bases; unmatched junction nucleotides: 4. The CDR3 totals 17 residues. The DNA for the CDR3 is TGTGCCAGCAGCCAAGGGACTAGCGGGGGGTTGGCCGGGGAGCTGTTTTTT. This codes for CASSQGTSGGLAGELFF.

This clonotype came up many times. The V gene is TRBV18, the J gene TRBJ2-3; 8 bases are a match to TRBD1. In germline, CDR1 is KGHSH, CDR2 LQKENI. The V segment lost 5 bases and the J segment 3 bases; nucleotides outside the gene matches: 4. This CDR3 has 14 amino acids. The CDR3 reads CASSRQGATDTQYF. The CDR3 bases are TGTGCCAGCTCAAGGCAGGGGGCGACAGATACGCAGTATTTT.

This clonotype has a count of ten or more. The CDR3 region has the DNA TGTGCCATCAGCCAGGGGACCCACTACGAGCAGTACTTC. The encoded protein is CAISQGTHYEQYF. The chain uses TRBV10-3 and TRBJ2-7, with D possibly TRBD1 on 6 matching bases. The CDR3 is made up of 13 amino acids. CDR1 ENHRY and CDR2 SYGVKD come from the germline V gene. The ends were cut back, 6 bases at V and 3 bases at J, with 12 bases in the middle.

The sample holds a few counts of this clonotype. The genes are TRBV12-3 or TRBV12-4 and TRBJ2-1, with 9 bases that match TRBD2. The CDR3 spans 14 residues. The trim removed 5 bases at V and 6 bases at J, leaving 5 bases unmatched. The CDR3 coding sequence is TGTGCCAGCAGTCTCTCGGGACTAGCCAATGAGCAGTTCTTC. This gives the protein CASSLSGLANEQFF.

CDR3 bases: TGTGCCAGCGGGAGACTAGCGGGGGACCAAGAGACCCAGTACTTC. Residues: CASGRLAGDQETQYF. This chain links TRBV27 with TRBJ2-5, with 12 nucleotides matching TRBD2. CDR3 length: 15 residues. V trimming: 8 bases; J trimming: 0 bases; junction bases outside the gene matches: 4. Germline values: CDR1 MNHEY, CDR2 SMNVEV (reference sequence).